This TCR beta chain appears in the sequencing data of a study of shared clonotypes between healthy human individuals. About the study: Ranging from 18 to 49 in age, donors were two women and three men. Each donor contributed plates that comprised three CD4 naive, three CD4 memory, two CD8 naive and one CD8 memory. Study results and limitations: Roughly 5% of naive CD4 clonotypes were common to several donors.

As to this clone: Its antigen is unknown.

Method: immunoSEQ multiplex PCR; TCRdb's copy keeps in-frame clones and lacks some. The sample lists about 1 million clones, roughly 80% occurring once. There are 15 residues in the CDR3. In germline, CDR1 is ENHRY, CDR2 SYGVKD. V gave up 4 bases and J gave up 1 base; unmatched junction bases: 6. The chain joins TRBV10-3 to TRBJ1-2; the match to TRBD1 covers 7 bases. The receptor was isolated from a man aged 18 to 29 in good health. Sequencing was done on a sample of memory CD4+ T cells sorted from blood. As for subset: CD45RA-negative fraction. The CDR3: CAISGPRGGNYGYTF. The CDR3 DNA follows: TGTGCCATCAGTGGTCCCAGGGGGGGTAACTATGGCTACACCTTC.